This passage covers 5 T cell receptor beta chains from one sample sequenced in a study of OX40 agonist ivuxolimab in advanced cancers. The repertoire was sequenced with immunoSEQ multiplex PCR; TCRdb's copy has only in-frame clones and lacks some. The table records roughly 89,000 clones, about 86% of them present only once. The sequencing here drew on CD4+ or CD8+ T cells sorted from blood, taken in a trial of the OX40 agonist ivuxolimab. The receptors derive from an adult with an advanced solid tumor such as melanoma, head and neck, liver or kidney cancer.

The gene calls are TRBV27 and TRBJ2-2; D not certain. Trimming left V 8 bases short and J 0 bases short, with 10 bases between. The length of the CDR3 is 14 residues. Germline V gene data show CDR1 as MNHEY and CDR2 as SMNVEV (reference sequence). CDR3 sequence (DNA): TGTGCCAGCCAGTTACAGACGAACACCGGGGAGCTGTTTTTT. It is translated as CASQLQTNTGELFF.

The rearrangement links TRBV13 to TRBJ1-3, with D hard to call. Germline V CDR1 and CDR2: PRHDT, FYEKMQ (reference sequence). This CDR3 contains 16 residues. V was clipped by 0 bases and J by 3 bases, with 12 bases between them. In DNA form, the CDR3 reads TGTGCCAGCAGCTTAGGCCACGACCCGCTTGGAAACACCATATATTTT. Translating gives CASSLGHDPLGNTIYF.

V and J are TRBV4-2 and TRBJ2-5, with D possibly matching TRBD2 (6 bases). The germline V gene has CDR1 LGHNA and CDR2 YNFKEQ. CDR3 size: 19 residues. The V gene lost 0 bases and the J gene lost 2 bases, with 22 bases spanning the gap. CDR3 sequence reads: CASSQDWGVGVGPQETQYF. In DNA, the CDR3 is TGTGCCAGCAGCCAAGATTGGGGGGTAGGGGTTGGCCCACAAGAGACCCAGTACTTC.

This clone was recorded once. The chain joins TRBV5-1 to TRBJ2-1; TRBD2 matches at 10 bases. The germline gives CDR1 SGHRS, CDR2 YFSETQ. J lost 4 bases, V lost 2 bases, and 9 bases had no gene match. The CDR3 spans 17 residues. The DNA of the CDR3 is TGCGCCAGCAGCTTTCCTAGCGGGGGCGATAGATACAATGAGCAGTTCTTC. It yields the protein CASSFPSGGDRYNEQFF.

The CDR3 spells CARSLASGSSYEQYF. DNA for the CDR3: TGTGCCAGAAGCTTGGCAAGCGGTAGCTCCTACGAGCAGTACTTC. V is TRBV5-3 and J is TRBJ2-7, with a tentative D call TRBD2 (5 bases). TRBV5-3 is an ORF; its function is uncertain. Trimming shortened V by 0 bases and J by 0 bases, and 10 bases separated the two germline ends. The CDR3 loop spans 15 amino acids.